The 24 T cell receptor beta chains in this list originate from one sample, sequenced in a study of CD8 T cells in ankylosing spondylitis. Via MiXCR, TCRdb re-called the 5' RACE reads, giving one row per CDR3 protein. The sample yields 670,000 or so distinct CDR3 sequences, 19% seen once. Antigen specificity for these receptors is unknown. Study outcomes and limitations: Seemingly distinctive of ankylosing spondylitis blood was a TCR beta motif formed by eight highly homologous variants.

The specimen was blood, either unsorted or a sorted T cell fraction (not recorded which). These receptors all come from a male donor with ankylosing spondylitis.

As for this clonotype: Mismatch with germline at one junction end may stem from a read error. V is TRBV7-9 and J is TRBJ2-5, with a weak D call TRBD2 (6 bases). Per germline, CDR1 SEHNR and CDR2 FQNEAQ (reference sequence). This CDR3 is built from 14 residues. CDR3 coding DNA: TGTGCCAGCGGCTTAGCCGGGAGCAGGGAGACCCAGTACTTC. It specifies CASGLAGSRETQYF.

The chain employs TRBV28 and TRBJ1-6; maybe TRBD1 (5 bases). V was clipped by 7 bases and J by 9 bases, with 16 bases between them. Germline V gene data show CDR1 as MDHEN and CDR2 as SYDVKM. The CDR3 runs 14 residues. The CDR3 region has the DNA TGTGCCAGCACCGCTCGGGACGGAATTTCACCCCTCCACTTT. This sequence encodes CASTARDGISPLHF.

This chain links TRBV10-3 with TRBJ2-1, with TRBD2 as a possible D gene (5 bases). The CDR3 runs to 11 residues. Germline CDR1 reads ENHRY; CDR2 reads SYGVKD. V dropped 6 bases and J dropped 13 bases, with 13 bases sitting between them. CDR3 loop: CAIRLGVYQFF. The DNA of the CDR3 is TGTGCCATCAGGCTCGGGGTATATCAGTTCTTC.

This clonotype was seen once. V usage is TRBV20-1 and J usage is TRBJ1-2, with a weak D call TRBD1 (5 bases). There are 14 residues in the CDR3. Germline V CDR1 and CDR2: DFQATT, SNEGSKA (reference sequence). Trimming took off 3 bases at V and 5 bases at J, with 16 bases between the two ends. For the CDR3, the DNA is TGCAGTGCTAGTACTTCGGGGCGGGTATATGGCTACACCTTC. Protein product: CSASTSGRVYGYTF.

The V and J genes are TRBV12-3 or TRBV12-4 and TRBJ1-2, with D possibly matching TRBD1 (5 bases). V gave up 5 bases and J gave up 6 bases, with 13 bases separating them. This CDR3 spans 13 amino acids. CDR3: CASSRGLYHGYTF. The CDR3 DNA is TGTGCCAGCAGTCGGGGCTTATACCATGGCTACACCTTC.

This clonotype was seen only a few times. This chain links TRBV12-3 or TRBV12-4 with TRBJ2-7, with D unresolved. The V and J ends lost 5 bases and 0 bases respectively, with 14 bases between them. The length of the CDR3 is 15 residues. This chain's CDR3 is CASSPDGIISYEQYF. The CDR3 DNA is TGTGCCAGCAGTCCGGACGGAATAATCTCCTACGAGCAGTACTTC.

In this sample, this clonotype turned up a few times. This sequence joins TRBV7-9 and TRBJ1-2; D is perhaps TRBD1 (5 bases). Trimming removed 4 bases at V and 7 bases at J, with 22 bases between. Germline loops: CDR1 SEHNR, CDR2 FQNEAQ (reference sequence). The CDR3 has 16 amino acids. CDR3 nucleotides: TGTGCCAGCAGCTACCTTAAGGGGACTGCCGAACTTGGCTACACCTTC. It encodes CASSYLKGTAELGYTF. The whole variable domain, filled in from reference TRBV7-9 and TRBJ1-2, reads DTGVSQNPRHKITKRGQNVTFRCDPISEHNRLYWYRQTLGQGPEFLTYFQNEAQLEKSRLLSDRFSAERPKGSFSTLEIQRTEQGDSAMYLCASSYLKGTAELGYTFGSGTRLTVV.

This sequence joins TRBV4-3 and TRBJ2-7; D could derive from TRBD1 or TRBD2 (5 bases each). V shed 0 bases and J shed 3 bases, with 12 bases lying between them. This CDR3 is built from 15 residues. In germline, CDR1 is LGHNA, CDR2 YSLEER. The CDR3 is CASSQEPGRNYEQYF. The CDR3 coding sequence is TGCGCCAGCAGCCAAGAACCGGGACGGAACTACGAGCAGTACTTC.

This clonotype was found a few times. The rearrangement uses TRBV20-1 and TRBJ2-7; D may be TRBD2 (6 bases). This CDR3 is 14 amino acids long. Germline V CDR1 and CDR2: DFQATT, SNEGSKA (reference sequence). V lost 0 bases and J lost 4, with 13 bases in between. CDR3 sequence: CSARDWRGEYEQYF. In nucleotides, the CDR3 is TGCAGTGCTAGAGATTGGCGGGGCGAGTACGAGCAGTACTTC.

This clonotype came up a few times. The chain uses TRBV6-1 and TRBJ1-5, with 7 bases identical to TRBD1. The CDR3 covers 14 residues. The germline gives CDR1 MNHNS, CDR2 SASEGT. With V trimmed by 5 bases and J by 6 bases, 7 bases remained unmatched. The CDR3 sequence is CASSLIRGGQPQHF. DNA of the CDR3: TGTGCCAGCAGTCTAATCAGGGGGGGTCAGCCCCAGCATTTT.

V is TRBV4-1 and J is TRBJ2-1; 9 positions agree with TRBD2. This CDR3 is 16 amino acids long. The germline CDR1 and CDR2 sequences are MGHRA and YSYEKL. Trimming at V came to 3 bases and at J to 9 bases, leaving 12 bases not matched to a gene. This CDR3 reads CASSQGGGGAYGEQFF. The CDR3 DNA reads as TGCGCCAGCAGCCAGGGGGGCGGGGGGGCCTACGGTGAGCAGTTCTTC.

The V and J genes are TRBV20-1 and TRBJ2-1, with D tentatively TRBD2 (6 bases). V shed 4 bases and J shed 1 base, with 14 bases lying between them. Germline CDR1 DFQATT, CDR2 SNEGSKA (reference sequence). CDR3 length: 15 amino acids. The DNA of the CDR3 is TGCAGTGCTAACACCCTAGCGCCGTCCTACAATGAGCAGTTCTTC. It translates to CSANTLAPSYNEQFF.

This clonotype was seen more than once but under ten times. The J gene is TRBJ2-1, the V gene TRBV4-3, with no clear D. The CDR3 is 17 residues long. V lost 0 bases and J lost 4, with 16 bases in between. CDR1 is LGHNA and CDR2 is YSLEER in the germline V gene. The CDR3: CASSQDSTFGKYNEQFF. DNA of the CDR3: TGCGCCAGCAGCCAAGACTCTACTTTCGGTAAATACAATGAGCAGTTCTTC.

This clonotype was observed many times. The V gene is TRBV11-2, the J gene TRBJ2-2; D is perhaps TRBD1 (6 bases). Germline CDR1 SGHAT, CDR2 FQNNGV. The CDR3 is 15 residues long. Trimming removed 3 bases from V and 2 bases from J, with 10 bases in between. The CDR3 region has the DNA TGTGCCAGCAGCTTGAGGGGGATCAACACCGGGGAGCTGTTTTTT. Protein product: CASSLRGINTGELFF. Full variable domain (rest looked up from reference TRBV11-2 and TRBJ2-2): EAGVAQSPRYKIIEKRQSVAFWCNPISGHATLYWYQQILGQGPKLLIQFQNNGVVDDSQLPKDRFSAERLKGVDSTLKIQPAKLEDSAVYLCASSLRGINTGELFFGEGSRLTVL.

The sample holds a few counts of this clonotype. The chain couples TRBV6-1 to TRBJ1-1, with no clear D. The CDR3 sequence is 12 residues long. Trimming took off 3 bases at V and 10 bases at J, with 12 bases between the two ends. Germline values: CDR1 MNHNS, CDR2 SASEGT. CDR3 in DNA: TGTGCCAGCAGTGAGGTCGGTCGGACAGCTTTCTTT. Translated, it gives CASSEVGRTAFF.

This clonotype has more than one count but fewer than ten. The chain uses TRBV29-1 and TRBJ2-2; 15 bases agree with TRBD2. V shed 7 bases and J 5 bases; nucleotides not matched to a gene: 5. Germline values: CDR1 SQVTM, CDR2 ANQGSEA. The CDR3 has 15 residues. The CDR3 nucleotides read TGCAGCGGGATAGGGACTAGCGGGGGGACCGGGGAGCTGTTTTTT. Protein: CSGIGTSGGTGELFF.

The chain employs TRBV4-1 and TRBJ2-2; D ambiguous. The CDR3 spans 15 residues. Germline V gives CDR1 MGHRA, CDR2 YSYEKL. V was cut by 0 bases and J by 1 base, with 6 bases left in between. This chain's CDR3 is CASSQEAVNTGELFF. The CDR3 DNA follows: TGCGCCAGCAGCCAAGAGGCGGTGAACACCGGGGAGCTGTTTTTT.

This chain connects TRBV5-1 to TRBJ1-1; D is unclear. The CDR3 consists of 15 residues. Deletions cut 0 bases from V and 4 bases from J, with 13 bases between. Germline V gene lookup returns CDR1 SGHRS and CDR2 YFSETQ. The CDR3 sequence: CASSLGLRVGTEAFF. CDR3 nucleotide sequence: TGCGCCAGCAGCTTGGGTCTGAGGGTGGGCACTGAAGCTTTCTTT. Full variable domain (remainder filled in from reference TRBV5-1 and TRBJ1-1): KAGVTQTPRYLIKTRGQQVTLSCSPISGHRSVSWYQQTPGQGLQFLFEYFSETQRNKGNFPGRFSGRQFSNSRSEMNVSTLELGDSALYLCASSLGLRVGTEAFFGQGTRLTVV.

This clonotype turned up a few times. The genes are TRBV29-1 and TRBJ2-7, with D maybe TRBD1 (5 bases). This CDR3 comprises 14 residues. V was cut by 3 bases and J by 0 bases, with 12 bases left in between. Germline V gene sequence: CDR1 SQVTM, CDR2 ANQGSEA. CDR3 region: CSVEADSLSYEQYF. CDR3 coding DNA: TGCAGCGTTGAGGCTGACAGCCTCTCCTACGAGCAGTACTTC.

The V gene is TRBV4-3, the J gene TRBJ2-1; 10 bases agree with TRBD2. Germline V CDR1 and CDR2: LGHNA, YSLEER. The trim removed 0 bases at V and 7 bases at J, leaving 9 bases unmatched. This CDR3 has 17 amino acids. CDR3 loop: CASSQEGGLAALNEQFF. CDR3 DNA: TGCGCCAGCAGCCAAGAAGGTGGACTAGCGGCCTTGAATGAGCAGTTCTTC.

This chain links TRBV3-1 with TRBJ1-4; D is perhaps TRBD1 (5 bases). This CDR3 region has 17 residues. CDR1 is LGHDT and CDR2 is YNNKEL in the germline V gene (reference sequence). V was pared by 1 base and J by 6 bases, with 18 bases between. The CDR3 sequence is CASSQGFSPGRDEKLFF. DNA for the CDR3: TGTGCCAGCAGCCAAGGGTTTTCGCCAGGGAGGGATGAAAAACTGTTTTTT.

This clonotype has more than one count but fewer than ten. The J gene is TRBJ2-7, the V gene TRBV28; D unclear. Trimming took 3 bases from V and 2 from J, leaving 11 bases between them. CDR1 is MDHEN and CDR2 is SYDVKM in the germline V gene. The CDR3 is made up of 14 amino acids. The CDR3 DNA is TGTGCCAGCAGTTTGGCGGCCAACGCCTACGAGCAGTACTTC. This gives the protein CASSLAANAYEQYF.

This clonotype was observed a few times. This chain joins TRBV29-1 and TRBJ2-7; 7 bases match TRBD1. Germline V lookup: CDR1 SQVTM, CDR2 ANQGSEA. After removal of 7 bases from V and 0 bases from J, the junction contained 9 bases not matched to a gene. The CDR3 runs to 14 residues. The chain's CDR3 is CSAARGTASYEQYF. The DNA for the CDR3 is TGCAGCGCCGCAAGGGGGACAGCCTCCTACGAGCAGTACTTC.

This chain links TRBV6-2 or TRBV6-3 with TRBJ2-1; D perhaps matches TRBD2 (6 bases). V was clipped by 2 bases and J by 6 bases, with 14 bases between them. This CDR3 spans 15 amino acids. Per germline, CDR1 MNHEY and CDR2 SVGEGT. The CDR3 spells CASSYGGKGSNEQFF. DNA for the CDR3: TGTGCCAGCAGTTACGGAGGGAAAGGGTCCAATGAGCAGTTCTTC.